These 18 T cell receptor beta chains were all obtained from the same sample, sequenced in a study of blood T cell repertoires in COVID-19. Profiling relied on immunoSEQ multiplex PCR, and the TCRdb table lists in-frame clones only, not all of them. The sample yields roughly 230,000 clones, 83% seen once. Sequencing was carried out using peripheral blood. Every receptor here comes from a man between 35 and 55 years old with active or convalescent COVID-19.

The chain joins TRBV30 to TRBJ1-5; 10 bases map to TRBD1. Germline V gene sequence: CDR1 GTSNPN, CDR2 SVGIG (reference sequence). The CDR3 length is 17 residues. J lost 0 bases, V lost 2 bases, and 7 bases had no gene match. CDR3 nucleotide sequence: TGTGCCTGGAGTCCCGGACAGGGGGAAACTAGCAATCAGCCCCAGCATTTT. It codes for CAWSPGQGETSNQPQHF.

This chain joins TRBV5-1 and TRBJ1-1; 10 bases are a match to TRBD1. CDR1 is SGHRS, CDR2 YFSETQ, per germline. The V segment lost 6 bases and the J segment 6 bases; nucleotides outside the gene matches: 14. The CDR3 has 16 residues. In DNA, the CDR3 is TGCGCCAGCACCCCCGGGACAGGGGAGCGTGAGGCTGAAGCTTTCTTT. Its translation: CASTPGTGEREAEAFF.

This chain links TRBV28 with TRBJ2-1; 13 bases map to TRBD2. The V segment lost 6 bases and the J segment 3 bases; nucleotides outside the gene matches: 14. The CDR3 is 19 amino acids. Germline assignment: CDR1 MDHEN and CDR2 SYDVKM. CDR3 loop: CASSPGLAGASARYNEQFF. In DNA, the CDR3 is TGTGCCAGCAGCCCAGGACTAGCGGGAGCCTCGGCTCGCTACAATGAGCAGTTCTTC. Supplemented by reference TRBV28 and TRBJ2-1, the full variable domain reads DVKVTQSSRYLVKRTGEKVFLECVQDMDHENMFWYRQDPGLGLRLIYFSYDVKMKEKGDIPEGYSVSREKKERFSLILESASTNQTSMYLCASSPGLAGASARYNEQFFGPGTRLTVL.

The V and J genes are TRBV30 and TRBJ1-4, with a weak D call TRBD1 (5 bases). The germline V gene encodes CDR1 GTSNPN and CDR2 SVGIG (reference sequence). The CDR3 consists of 12 residues. The V gene lost 6 bases and the J gene lost 11 bases, with 16 bases spanning the gap. Here the CDR3 DNA reads TGTGCCTGCCGAGACCTGACAGCGAAACTGTTTTTT. As protein: CACRDLTAKLFF.

The V and J genes are TRBV19 and TRBJ2-7; a possible D gene is TRBD2 (6 bases). Trimming took 0 bases from V and 6 from J, leaving 9 bases between them. The CDR3 covers 13 residues. Per the germline V gene, CDR1 is LNHDA and CDR2 is SQIVND (reference sequence). CDR3 bases: TGTGCCAGTAGTATAGATGGAGGGAGCGAGCAGTACTTC. Amino acid sequence: CASSIDGGSEQYF.

This clone was seen only once. The V gene is TRBV19, the J gene TRBJ1-2; weak D call: TRBD1 (6 bases). V was pared by 5 bases and J by 0 bases, with 13 bases between. The CDR3 has 15 amino acids. The germline V gene has CDR1 LNHDA and CDR2 SQIVND (reference sequence). The CDR3 nucleotides read TGTGCCAGTAGTCTTTGGGACACTTCTAACTATGGCTACACCTTC. It translates to CASSLWDTSNYGYTF.

J is TRBJ1-3 and V is TRBV2, with D unresolved. CDR1 SNHLY and CDR2 FYNNEI come from the germline V gene. The CDR3 spans 15 residues. The V and J ends lost 0 bases and 4 bases respectively, with 10 bases between them. CDR3 amino acids: CASSEAGRVGNTIYF. CDR3 nucleotide sequence: TGTGCCAGCAGTGAAGCGGGGAGGGTAGGAAACACCATATATTTT. Full variable domain (outside the CDR3, taken from reference TRBV2 and TRBJ1-3): EPEVTQTPSHQVTQMGQEVILRCVPISNHLYFYWYRQILGQKVEFLVSFYNNEISEKSEIFDDQFSVERPDGSNFTLKIRSTKLEDSAMYFCASSEAGRVGNTIYFGEGSWLTVV.

Points on this clone: This specimen includes other DNA sequences encoding the same CDR3. The rearrangement uses TRBV27 and TRBJ1-5; perhaps TRBD1 as D (5 bases). Trimming cost V 3 bases and J 1 base, with 7 bases left between them. The CDR3 covers 14 residues. Germline loops: CDR1 MNHEY, CDR2 SMNVEV (reference sequence). DNA for the CDR3: TGTGCCAGCAGTTTCAGGGAAAGCAATCAGCCCCAGCATTTT. The encoded protein is CASSFRESNQPQHF.

J is TRBJ2-1 and V is TRBV5-1; 11 bases agree with TRBD2. CDR3 length: 17 residues. The V gene end was trimmed by 0 bases and the J gene end by 3 bases; junction bases not matched to a gene: 5. Germline-derived CDR1 and CDR2 are SGHRS and YFSETQ. The CDR3 sequence is CASSLAGLAEFYNEQFF. The CDR3 bases are TGCGCCAGCAGCTTGGCGGGACTAGCGGAATTCTACAATGAGCAGTTCTTC.

V usage is TRBV5-1 and J usage is TRBJ1-1; TRBD1 aligns across 8 bases. The CDR3 sequence is 14 residues long. The J segment lost 3 bases and the V segment lost 4 bases, leaving 5 bases of the junction unmatched. The V gene's germline CDR1 is SGHRS and CDR2 YFSETQ. The CDR3 region is CASSPLTGDTEAFF. CDR3 bases: TGCGCCAGCAGCCCCCTGACAGGGGACACTGAAGCTTTCTTT.

CDR3 amino acids: CASSLSGGGPRNEQFF. CDR3 coding DNA: TGTGCCAGCAGTTTATCGGGCGGGGGCCCCCGGAATGAGCAGTTCTTC. J is TRBJ2-1 and V is TRBV28; a weak D match, TRBD2 (7 bases). Germline loops: CDR1 MDHEN, CDR2 SYDVKM. The CDR3 contains 16 residues. V lost 1 base to trimming and J lost 7 bases, with 17 bases between them.

The chain employs TRBV7-8 and TRBJ2-1; 7 bases are shared with TRBD2. Germline V gene lookup returns CDR1 SGHVS and CDR2 FQNEAQ. With 4 bases clipped from V and 4 bases from J, the junction kept 13 bases outside the gene matches. The length of the CDR3 is 17 residues. CDR3 nucleotides: TGTGCCAGCAGCTCGCCCTCGGGACGGGGGGTTTACAATGAGCAGTTCTTC. Translating gives CASSSPSGRGVYNEQFF.

This chain connects TRBV9 to TRBJ2-2; 7 bases match TRBD1. Germline trimming cut 0 bases from V and 5 bases from J; bases unmatched to any gene: 7. The CDR3 is made up of 16 amino acids. Germline V CDR1 and CDR2: SGDLS, YYNGEE. The CDR3 DNA follows: TGTGCCAGCAGCGTAGTAGGGACAGTAACAACCGGGGAGCTGTTTTTT. Residues: CASSVVGTVTTGELFF.

The chain couples TRBV7-2 to TRBJ1-3; 12 bases align to TRBD1. The junction had 6 bases not matched to a gene; V was cut back by 1 base and J by 2 bases. The CDR3 spans 18 residues. Looked up from germline, CDR1 is SGHTA and CDR2 is FQGNSA. CDR3 nucleotide sequence: TGTGCCAGCAGCTTAGGGGACAGGGGGCTATCGGCTGGAAACACCATATATTTT. It is translated as CASSLGDRGLSAGNTIYF.

The sample holds one count of this clone. The V and J genes are TRBV12-3 or TRBV12-4 and TRBJ1-1, with TRBD1 as a possible D gene (6 bases). Trimming shortened V by 3 bases and J by 7 bases, and 12 bases separated the two germline ends. This CDR3 has 13 residues. The CDR3 region has the DNA TGTGCCAGCAGTTTCGCAGGGGCGGGTGAAGCTTTCTTT. Its translation: CASSFAGAGEAFF.

CDR3 coding DNA: TGTGCCAGCAGCTTAGGGTGGAGGCCGGTTGAAAAACTGTTTTTT. This sequence encodes CASSLGWRPVEKLFF. The genes are TRBV7-9 and TRBJ1-4; D call uncertain. The V end lost 1 base, the J end lost 7 bases, and 13 bases lay between the germline ends. This CDR3 has 15 amino acids. Germline-derived CDR1 and CDR2 are SEHNR and FQNEAQ (reference sequence).

The rearrangement links TRBV19 to TRBJ1-2; 7 nucleotides agree with TRBD1. Germline CDR1 is LNHDA and CDR2 is SQIVND (reference sequence). The length of the CDR3 is 14 residues. With 6 bases clipped from V and 5 bases from J, the junction kept 9 bases outside the gene matches. CDR3 residues: CASSRDSKAYGYTF. CDR3 in DNA: TGTGCCAGTAGCCGGGACAGCAAAGCATATGGCTACACCTTC.

With respect to this clone: Other nucleotide sequences in the sample specify the same CDR3. The chain employs TRBV19 and TRBJ1-5; D call uncertain. Germline CDR1 and CDR2: LNHDA and SQIVND (reference sequence). The germline V and J ends were trimmed by 3 bases and 3 bases, with 3 bases remaining between them. This CDR3 comprises 12 residues. The DNA for the CDR3 is TGTGCCAGTAGTATCCTCAATCAGCCCCAGCATTTT. Its protein is CASSILNQPQHF.